This T cell receptor (beta chain) was identified in a study of yellow fever vaccine responses in identical twins. Overall study findings and caveats: It has been reported that, in twins, the vaccine T cell response seemed partly convergent and partly personalized.

A single record per CDR3 protein comes from TCRdb applying MiXCR to the RT-PCR reads. The sample contains roughly 1,100 distinct CDR3 sequences, roughly 83% of which appear only once. About this clonotype itself: As yet, its antigen is unknown.

CDR3 size: 14 residues. Germline V gene data show CDR1 as MDHEN and CDR2 as SYDVKM. The V gene lost 8 bases and the J gene lost 0 bases, with 11 bases spanning the gap. The sequence derives from a female donor who received the yellow fever vaccine. Material: T cells from blood (PBMCs), unsorted or a sorted subset (not recorded which), obtained before or after yellow fever vaccination (not recorded which). The gene calls are TRBV28 and TRBJ1-3, with D possibly TRBD1 on 5 matching bases. The CDR3 DNA reads as TGTGCCAGCCTTGGGGCCAGCTCTGGAAACACCATATATTTT. Protein sequence: CASLGASSGNTIYF.